This TCR beta chain was documented in a study of T cell repertoires in cytomegalovirus infection. Background on the study: In public TCR beta signatures, there were indications of both CMV infection and matching HLA type.

Germline CDR1 reads DFQATT; CDR2 reads SNEGSKA (reference sequence). Trimming pared 0 bases from V and 4 bases from J, leaving 16 bases between. The CDR3 loop spans 16 amino acids. Each CDR3 protein gets one entry after TCRdb re-called the reads with MiXCR. Of fewer than 550,000 distinct CDR3 sequences in the sample, approximately 10% were seen once. This chain links TRBV20-1 with TRBJ2-4; D might be TRBD2 (6 bases). The sequenced sample was PBMCs. This receptor was obtained from a human donor in good health (CMV status not recorded). Some clones in this sample may be carry-over from other donors' samples. The CDR3 loop is CSARDPGLLGKNIQYF. CDR3 DNA sequence: TGCAGTGCTAGAGACCCGGGACTCCTTGGGAAAAACATTCAGTACTTC.